A selection of T cell receptor beta chains follows, all from one sample in a study of blood T cell repertoires in COVID-19. Assay used: immunoSEQ multiplex PCR; TCRdb lists only in-frame clones, some missing. The sample lists approximately 76,000 clones, about four fifths occurring once. Sequencing was carried out using peripheral blood. The receptors were gathered from an older man with active or convalescent COVID-19. CDR3s leave out the opening cysteine and the closing phenylalanine or tryptophan. The D gene is left open where the match is weak.

v_call d_call cdr3_aa
TRBV7-9 - ASSLVGPDTQY
TRBV24-1 - ATSDEDGNQPQH
TRBV15 TRBD1 ATSSVRTGTTYEQY
TRBV18 TRBD2 ASSPSASGEETQY
TRBV19 - ASSGGRGYGYT
TRBV5-1 - ASMSEVTGELF
TRBV5-1 - ASSLFSRTKSYEQY
TRBV20-1 TRBD1 SASGQGNTEAF
TRBV6-2/TRBV6-3 TRBD2 ASSYPLAGGRLQF
TRBV19 TRBD1 ASSWTGGNSPLH
TRBV3-1/TRBV3-2 TRBD1 ASSQQGQGGSGELF
TRBV25-1 - ASSPPGSNYGYT
TRBV4-1 TRBD2 ASSQDRWSGGNTGELF
TRBV27 TRBD1 ASSSLGTGRNEAF
TRBV9 TRBD1 ASSRTGTDNYGYT
TRBV6-6 TRBD1 ASSYRQGGETQY
TRBV11-3 - ASSLVRNSPLH
TRBV28 - ASSSRQINTEAF
TRBV29-1 TRBD1 SVARGRVGEQF
TRBV27 TRBD1 ASSTDRVPWNTEAF
TRBV5-4 - ASSPRGFANTGELF
TRBV6-6 - ASSLTGGKSSYNEQF
TRBV3-1/TRBV3-2 TRBD2 ASSARGGDNEQF
TRBV28 TRBD2 ASSLGLPNEQY
TRBV6-2/TRBV6-3 TRBD2 ASTPGLAGANEQF
TRBV28 TRBD1 ASRTPGQGNQPQH
TRBV5-1 - ASSLDRTGELF
TRBV5-1 TRBD2 ASSLGISGETQY
TRBV4-2 TRBD1 ASSQGQGRGQGEQY
TRBV2 - ASGGQGGTGELF
TRBV19 TRBD2 ASSSPTSGSYNEQF
TRBV5-1 TRBD1 ASSLAPHRQGSYNEQF
TRBV11-2 - ASSPGTSITGAQH
TRBV7-2 TRBD1 ASSLWTGGVTEAF
TRBV2 - ASRLQGKNSPLH
TRBV28 - ASSTNRGFEQY
TRBV19 - ASSTPSPGYPEAF
TRBV19 - ASSTQGRYEQY
TRBV11-2 TRBD1 ASSLNRQGFLYGYT
TRBV19 - ASSMQALNTEAF
TRBV9 - ASSPQGSTIGEKLF
TRBV24-1 - ATSAQGYEQY
TRBV5-4 - ASSLAGQNTEAF
TRBV30 - AWRRGFMNTEAF
TRBV5-6 - ASSSGLNQPQH
TRBV10-3 - ATEGIAGASYEQY